These 31 T cell receptor beta chains came from one sample sequenced in a study of blood T cell repertoires in COVID-19. Here immunoSEQ multiplex PCR was the method, and the copy in TCRdb shows in-frame clones only, minus some. The sample lists approximately 100,000 clones, 70% to 90% occurring once. Material: peripheral blood. Receptor source: a man in his forties or fifties in a cohort sampled during active COVID-19.

The V gene is TRBV4-2, the J gene TRBJ1-6; tentatively, D is TRBD1 (5 bases). Germline values: CDR1 LGHNA, CDR2 YNFKEQ. This CDR3 comprises 19 residues. V lost 1 base and J 5 bases, leaving 21 bases between the germline ends. CDR3 coding DNA: TGTGCCAGCAGCCAAGCAGCAGGGTCTTTTATCTCGGATAATTCACCCCTCCACTTT. This codes for CASSQAAGSFISDNSPLHF.

The V and J genes are TRBV7-2 and TRBJ1-2, with TRBD1 matching 9 bases. Germline V gene sequence: CDR1 SGHTA, CDR2 FQGNSA. The length of the CDR3 is 16 residues. The trim removed 1 base at V and 2 bases at J, leaving 5 bases unmatched. The CDR3, as DNA: TGTGCCAGCAGCTTAGGGGGACAGGGATCAAACTATGGCTACACCTTC. This translates into CASSLGGQGSNYGYTF. The full variable domain, rest sourced from reference TRBV7-2 and TRBJ1-2, is GAGVSQSPSNKVTEKGKDVELRCDPISGHTALYWYRQSLGQGLEFLIYFQGNSAPDKSGLPSDRFSAERTGGSVSTLTIQRTQQEDSAVYLCASSLGGQGSNYGYTFGSGTRLTVV.

This rearrangement joins TRBV9 to TRBJ2-5; TRBD2 aligns across 7 bases. Trimming removed 2 bases from V and 1 base from J; junction bases left unmatched: 2. The V gene's germline CDR1 is SGDLS and CDR2 YYNGEE. The CDR3 consists of 14 residues. As DNA, the CDR3 is TGTGCCAGCAGCGTGGGAGGGCTCCAAGAGACCCAGTACTTC. Amino acid sequence: CASSVGGLQETQYF.

The genes are TRBV3-1 (or the pseudogene TRBV3-2) and TRBJ1-2; 7 nucleotides line up with TRBD1. The CDR3 contains 11 residues. The V segment lost 3 bases and the J segment 13 bases; nucleotides outside the gene matches: 5. The germline V gene encodes CDR1 LGHDT and CDR2 YNNKEL (reference sequence). The CDR3 nucleotides are TGTGCCAGCAGCCAGGGTGCAGGGGGCACCTTC. As protein: CASSQGAGGTF.

The J gene is TRBJ2-1, the V gene TRBV5-1; a possible D gene is TRBD1 (5 bases). Trimming cost V 6 bases and J 10 bases, with 20 bases left between them. The length of the CDR3 is 14 residues. Per the germline V gene, CDR1 is SGHRS and CDR2 is YFSETQ. In nucleotides, the CDR3 is TGCGCCAGCAAGGGGCCCACCCTAGTCGGAGAGCAGTTCTTC. Residues: CASKGPTLVGEQFF.

V is TRBV12-5 and J is TRBJ2-1, with D possibly TRBD1 on 6 matching bases. V was clipped by 5 bases and J by 5 bases, with 13 bases between them. The CDR3 has 14 residues. Germline CDR1 and CDR2: LGHNT and FRNRAP. The CDR3 DNA sequence: TGTGCTAGTGGTGCACAACAGGGAGACAATGAGCAGTTCTTC. This encodes CASGAQQGDNEQFF.

The V and J genes are TRBV6-5 and TRBJ1-2; 8 bases align to TRBD1. The CDR3 sequence is 14 residues long. Germline V gives CDR1 MNHEY, CDR2 SVGAGI. V lost 4 bases to trimming and J lost 9 bases; unmatched junction nucleotides: 10. The CDR3 is CASSSTDRGRSYTF. For the CDR3, the DNA is TGTGCCAGCAGTTCCACAGACAGGGGACGGAGCTACACCTTC.

Of note for this clone: Other DNA sequences within the sample encode an identical CDR3. This chain uses TRBV5-1 with TRBJ2-2; maybe TRBD1 (5 bases). Germline CDR1 reads SGHRS; CDR2 reads YFSETQ. This CDR3 region has 14 residues. Between the trimmed V and J ends, which lost 1 base and 2 bases, there was a span of 6 bases. CDR3 sequence: CASSLTGNTGELFF. Written as DNA, the CDR3 is TGCGCCAGCAGCTTGACAGGAAACACCGGGGAGCTGTTTTTT. Looking up the rest from reference TRBV5-1 and TRBJ2-2 gives the full variable domain: KAGVTQTPRYLIKTRGQQVTLSCSPISGHRSVSWYQQTPGQGLQFLFEYFSETQRNKGNFPGRFSGRQFSNSRSEMNVSTLELGDSALYLCASSLTGNTGELFFGEGSRLTVL.

This chain uses TRBV6-6 with TRBJ2-3, with TRBD2 identical over 9 bases. CDR1 and CDR2 from the germline V gene are MNHNY and SVGAGI (reference sequence). Trimming at V came to 4 bases and at J to 3 bases, leaving 2 bases not matched to a gene. The CDR3 has 14 amino acids. The chain's CDR3 is CASSLAGVTDTQYF. DNA of the CDR3: TGTGCCAGCAGTTTAGCGGGGGTAACAGATACGCAGTATTTT.

The chain recombines TRBV2 with TRBJ1-1; tentative D call: TRBD1 (6 bases). This CDR3 region has 15 residues. Trimming shortened V by 6 bases and J by 7 bases, and 21 bases separated the two germline ends. Germline V gene lookup returns CDR1 SNHLY and CDR2 FYNNEI. CDR3 DNA sequence: TGTGCCAGCAGAAAGGGGGGGGGCCGAAGAGTTGAAGCTTTCTTT. Its protein product is CASRKGGGRRVEAFF.

The chain is built from TRBV7-2 and TRBJ2-3; the D is unclear. Germline CDR1 and CDR2: SGHTA and FQGNSA. V shed 5 bases and J shed 2 bases, with 11 bases lying between them. The CDR3 length is 14 residues. The CDR3 DNA reads TGTGCCAGCAGCCTTGGGCTGACCACAGATACGCAGTATTTT. Protein product: CASSLGLTTDTQYF. Supplemented by reference TRBV7-2 and TRBJ2-3, the full variable domain reads GAGVSQSPSNKVTEKGKDVELRCDPISGHTALYWYRQSLGQGLEFLIYFQGNSAPDKSGLPSDRFSAERTGGSVSTLTIQRTQQEDSAVYLCASSLGLTTDTQYFGPGTRLTVL.

This chain connects TRBV10-3 to TRBJ2-7, with 7 bases matching TRBD1. This CDR3 contains 14 residues. Germline CDR1 and CDR2: ENHRY and SYGVKD. The junction had 5 bases not matched to a gene; V was cut back by 3 bases and J by 3 bases. CDR3 loop: CAISDGTVDYEQYF. In DNA form, the CDR3 reads TGTGCCATCAGTGATGGGACAGTCGACTACGAGCAGTACTTC.

This sequence joins TRBV20-1 and TRBJ2-1; 11 bases agree with TRBD2. The V and J ends lost 3 bases and 7 bases, in that order; junction bases with no gene match: 8. This CDR3 is 15 amino acids long. In germline, CDR1 is DFQATT, CDR2 SNEGSKA (reference sequence). The CDR3 reads CSASPTSGGSNEQFF. The CDR3 DNA follows: TGCAGTGCTAGTCCAACTAGCGGGGGTTCAAATGAGCAGTTCTTC.

Of note for this clone: A read error may account for a junction end that differs from germline. The CDR3, as DNA: TGTGCCAGCACCTCCAGGGCGGGGGGGGTGGATTTT. This codes for CASTSRAGGVDF. The rearrangement uses TRBV6-5 and TRBJ2-3, with TRBD2 matching 9 bases. The length of the CDR3 is 12 residues. Germline-derived CDR1 and CDR2 are MNHEY and SVGAGI.

The chain joins TRBV28 to TRBJ1-5; 7 bases map to TRBD1. This CDR3 spans 15 amino acids. The germline V gene has CDR1 MDHEN and CDR2 SYDVKM. V dropped 5 bases and J dropped 6; count of bases not matched to a gene: 10. The CDR3 region is CASSRIDRVGQPQHF. CDR3 DNA: TGTGCCAGCAGTAGAATCGACAGGGTAGGTCAGCCCCAGCATTTT.

The rearrangement uses TRBV2 and TRBJ2-5; the D is unclear. Germline V gene data show CDR1 as SNHLY and CDR2 as FYNNEI. The ends were cut back, 6 bases at V and 5 bases at J, with 19 bases in the middle. This CDR3 contains 15 residues. CDR3 nucleotide sequence: TGTGCCAGCAGGAGGATTTGGCGAACTGGGGAGACCCAGTACTTC. Protein product: CASRRIWRTGETQYF.

This clone was seen once. This chain joins TRBV25-1 and TRBJ1-1; a weak D match, TRBD1 (5 bases). The V gene's germline CDR1 is MGHDK and CDR2 SYGVNS. This CDR3 region has 13 residues. The V gene lost 5 bases and the J gene lost 3 bases, with 10 bases spanning the gap. The CDR3 DNA sequence: TGTGCCAGCAGTTCGTGGGGGGACACTGAAGCTTTCTTT. Translating gives CASSSWGDTEAFF.

The V gene is TRBV7-2, the J gene TRBJ2-5, with 7 bases that match TRBD1. V was pared by 1 base and J by 2 bases, with 1 base of the junction left unmatched. The CDR3 runs 14 residues. From germline, CDR1 is SGHTA and CDR2 FQGNSA. The CDR3 protein is CASSLGGQQETQYF. CDR3 in DNA: TGTGCCAGCAGCTTAGGGGGACAGCAAGAGACCCAGTACTTC.

J is TRBJ1-1 and V is TRBV29-1, with a tentative D call TRBD1 (6 bases). The CDR3 is 11 amino acids. V shed 4 bases and J shed 4 bases, with 7 bases lying between them. Germline CDR1 is SQVTM and CDR2 is ANQGSEA. The CDR3 protein is CSVGTATEAFF. The CDR3 DNA is TGCAGCGTTGGGACAGCCACTGAAGCTTTCTTT.

This chain joins TRBV29-1 and TRBJ2-5; TRBD1 matches 7 bases. Germline V gene data show CDR1 as SQVTM and CDR2 as ANQGSEA. This CDR3 has 14 residues. Trimming took 6 bases from V and 5 from J; bases not matched to a gene: 12. In DNA, the CDR3 is TGCAGCGTGGTGGGCAGGGGGTCGGGGGAGACCCAGTACTTC. The encoded protein is CSVVGRGSGETQYF.

The chain employs TRBV18 and TRBJ2-3, with 8 bases aligning to TRBD2. Germline V gene data show CDR1 as KGHSH and CDR2 as LQKENI. The J segment lost 2 bases and the V segment lost 6 bases, leaving 16 bases of the junction unmatched. The CDR3 runs 18 residues. The CDR3 loop reads CASSPSVLRGATTDTQYF. The CDR3 bases are TGTGCCAGCTCCCCCTCTGTTTTGCGGGGGGCAACCACAGATACGCAGTATTTT.

The V and J genes are TRBV19 and TRBJ1-1; 7 bases are shared with TRBD1. The V segment lost 4 bases and the J segment 5 bases; nucleotides outside the gene matches: 10. CDR3 length equals 15 residues. Per the germline V gene, CDR1 is LNHDA and CDR2 is SQIVND (reference sequence). The CDR3: CASSRQQGLGTEAFF. The DNA for the CDR3 is TGTGCCAGTAGTAGGCAACAGGGGCTGGGGACTGAAGCTTTCTTT.

This rearrangement joins TRBV3-1 (or the pseudogene TRBV3-2) to TRBJ2-3; maybe TRBD2 (7 bases). Germline assignment: CDR1 LGHDT and CDR2 YNNKEL (reference sequence). Between the trimmed V and J ends, which lost 0 bases and 5 bases, there was a span of 21 bases. The CDR3 has 18 amino acids. The CDR3 reads CASSQDWGGPSGRDTQYF. For the CDR3, the DNA is TGTGCCAGCAGCCAAGATTGGGGGGGCCCCTCGGGGAGAGATACGCAGTATTTT.

V gene TRBV23-1 combines with J gene TRBJ1-5, with D uncertain. TRBV23-1 is an ORF for which the function is uncertain. This CDR3 has 18 amino acids. V was cut by 4 bases and J by 0 bases, with 19 bases left in between. In DNA form, the CDR3 reads TGCGCCAGCAGTCCCCCCTGGGCAGAAAGCTATAGCAATCAGCCCCAGCATTTT. This sequence encodes CASSPPWAESYSNQPQHF.

This clone has just a few counts. This chain joins TRBV7-2 and TRBJ2-5, with 13 bases matching TRBD2. This CDR3 comprises 16 residues. CDR1 SGHTA and CDR2 FQGNSA come from the germline V gene. Trimming cost V 4 bases and J 7 bases; bases outside gene matches: 9. The CDR3 sequence is CASSSVRTSGGGTQYF. The DNA for the CDR3 is TGTGCCAGCAGCTCCGTCAGGACTAGCGGGGGCGGGACCCAGTACTTC. The complete variable domain, with remaining parts taken from reference TRBV7-2 and TRBJ2-5, reads GAGVSQSPSNKVTEKGKDVELRCDPISGHTALYWYRQSLGQGLEFLIYFQGNSAPDKSGLPSDRFSAERTGGSVSTLTIQRTQQEDSAVYLCASSSVRTSGGGTQYFGPGTRLLVL.

This clone was seen only a few times. V usage is TRBV19 and J usage is TRBJ1-2; TRBD1 is a possible D gene (5 bases). The CDR3 sequence is 13 residues long. Trimming stripped 2 bases from V and 8 bases from J, with 12 bases between. CDR1 is LNHDA, CDR2 SQIVND, per germline (reference sequence). CDR3 sequence (DNA): TGTGCCAGTAGTATACAGGGTTTCGGAGGCTACACCTTC. This encodes CASSIQGFGGYTF.

With regard to this clone: Relative to the germline gene, one junction end is altered; a read error may explain this. The chain recombines TRBV6-1 with TRBJ1-3, with 7 bases aligning to TRBD1. The CDR3 has 15 amino acids. Germline V gene sequence: CDR1 MNHNS, CDR2 SASEGT. The CDR3 loop reads CASGEGGYVGNTIYF. Here the CDR3 DNA reads TGTGCCAGCGGTGAAGGGGGCTACGTTGGGAACACCATATATTTT.

The rearrangement joins TRBV7-9 to TRBJ1-4, with TRBD1 as a possible D gene (6 bases). Germline-derived CDR1 and CDR2 are SEHNR and FQNEAQ (reference sequence). This CDR3 region has 12 residues. V shed 6 bases and J shed 8 bases, with 10 bases lying between them. Written as DNA, the CDR3 is TGTGCCAGCAGACAGGGAAGGGAAAAACTGTTTTTT. Translated: CASRQGREKLFF.

The chain employs TRBV20-1 and TRBJ1-5; D gene ambiguous. Trimming cost V 3 bases and J 3 bases, with 9 bases left between them. The germline V gene has CDR1 DFQATT and CDR2 SNEGSKA (reference sequence). The CDR3 sequence is 13 residues long. The CDR3 coding sequence is TGCAGTGCTAGTGGCGACTACAATCAGCCCCAGCATTTT. As protein: CSASGDYNQPQHF.

This sequence joins TRBV6-2 or TRBV6-3 and TRBJ1-1, with TRBD1 matching 8 bases. The CDR3 totals 15 residues. V was pared by 7 bases and J by 2 bases, with 9 bases of the junction left unmatched. Germline CDR1 is MNHEY and CDR2 is SVGEGT. The CDR3 sequence is CASTPPRGRNTEAFF. CDR3 DNA sequence: TGTGCCAGCACCCCCCCCAGGGGGCGAAACACTGAAGCTTTCTTT.

This chain connects TRBV6-5 to TRBJ2-7, with D tentatively TRBD2 (6 bases). With 10 bases removed from V and 7 bases from J, the gap between germline ends came to 26 bases. Germline-derived CDR1 and CDR2 are MNHEY and SVGAGI. The CDR3 sequence is 15 residues long. Written as DNA, the CDR3 is TGTGCCACCCGAATTCGGGGGACGGGCGGTGGTGAGCAGTACGTC. This gives the protein CATRIRGTGGGEQYV.